This is a list of T cell receptor beta chains from one sample in a study of naive and memory T cell subsets. Via MiXCR, TCRdb re-called the UMI-ligation and nested PCR reads, giving one row per CDR3 protein. The sample shows approximately 100,000 distinct CDR3 sequences, more than 14% of them seen only once. The sample taken for sequencing was naive CD8+ T cells from blood. Source of these receptors: a human donor in good health. Both conserved end residues are part of each CDR3. Each record gives: clone size, D gene, J gene, V gene, CDR3 protein, CDR3 DNA. The D gene is left open where the match is weak. Some rows mark clone size as missing; the rest say once, few, many or name a class of expanded clone.

size: -
D: -
J: TRBJ2-7
V: TRBV9
CDR3: CASSVGTEQYF
DNA: TGTGCCAGCAGCGTAGGTACCGAGCAGTACTTC

size: few
D: -
J: TRBJ2-1
V: TRBV7-9
CDR3: CASSPVSPGNEQFF
DNA: TGTGCCAGCAGCCCCGTGAGCCCCGGCAATGAGCAGTTCTTC

size: -
D: -
J: TRBJ1-2
V: TRBV7-9
CDR3: CASSSSGAVYGYTF
DNA: TGTGCCAGCAGCTCATCCGGTGCTGTTTATGGCTACACCTTC

size: few
D: -
J: TRBJ2-7
V: TRBV7-2
CDR3: CASSQYGKYEQYF
DNA: TGTGCCAGCAGCCAATACGGGAAATACGAGCAGTACTTC

size: -
D: -
J: TRBJ1-6
V: TRBV7-9
CDR3: CASSLDNSPLHF
DNA: TGTGCCAGCAGCTTAGATAATTCACCCCTCCACTTT

size: -
D: TRBD2
J: TRBJ2-7
V: TRBV12-3/TRBV12-4
CDR3: CASSSWVTSGYVEQYF
DNA: TGTGCCAGCAGTTCTTGGGTGACTAGCGGATACGTGGAGCAGTACTTC

size: few
D: -
J: TRBJ1-1
V: TRBV3-1
CDR3: CASSPTRDGTEAFF
DNA: TGTGCCAGCAGCCCGACCAGGGATGGGACTGAAGCTTTCTTT

size: few
D: -
J: TRBJ2-1
V: TRBV5-1
CDR3: CASSLDVEGGKWNEQFF
DNA: TGCGCCAGCAGCTTGGACGTGGAGGGCGGGAAATGGAATGAGCAGTTCTTC

size: few
D: -
J: TRBJ2-1
V: TRBV4-3
CDR3: CASSQDPSFGYNEQFF
DNA: TGCGCCAGCAGCCAAGATCCTAGCTTTGGCTACAATGAGCAGTTCTTC

size: few
D: TRBD2
J: TRBJ2-1
V: TRBV5-1
CDR3: CASSWSSGEYNEQFF
DNA: TGCGCCAGCAGCTGGAGTAGCGGGGAATACAATGAGCAGTTCTTC

size: many
D: TRBD2
J: TRBJ2-1
V: TRBV11-2
CDR3: CASSLTTSGGRNEQFF
DNA: TGTGCCAGCAGCTTAACGACTAGCGGGGGGAGAAATGAGCAGTTCTTC

size: -
D: -
J: TRBJ2-2
V: TRBV27
CDR3: CATTTGSTGELFF
DNA: TGTGCCACCACCACAGGAAGCACCGGGGAGCTGTTTTTT

size: few
D: -
J: TRBJ2-7
V: TRBV3-1
CDR3: CASSHYSEQYF
DNA: TGTGCCAGCAGCCACTACTCCGAGCAGTACTTC

size: many
D: -
J: TRBJ1-1
V: TRBV29-1
CDR3: CSVPTTEQNTEAFF
DNA: TGCAGCGTCCCCACGACAGAGCAGAACACTGAAGCTTTCTTT

size: few
D: -
J: TRBJ2-1
V: TRBV12-3/TRBV12-4
CDR3: CASSLTLLYNEQFF
DNA: TGTGCCAGCAGTTTAACGCTTTTATACAATGAGCAGTTCTTC

size: few
D: -
J: TRBJ2-5
V: TRBV14
CDR3: CASSQAGGKETQYF
DNA: TGTGCCAGCAGCCAAGCTGGGGGTAAAGAGACCCAGTACTTC

size: few
D: -
J: TRBJ2-1
V: TRBV7-9
CDR3: CASSLGKSRVGHEQFF
DNA: TGTGCCAGCAGCCTCGGCAAGTCTCGAGTCGGACATGAGCAGTTCTTC

size: once
D: -
J: TRBJ2-3
V: TRBV24-1
CDR3: CATSDRPAMVDTQYF
DNA: TGTGCCACCAGTGACCGCCCCGCGATGGTAGATACGCAGTATTTT

size: few
D: TRBD1
J: TRBJ2-7
V: TRBV4-3
CDR3: CASSQDSRQGAYEQYF
DNA: TGCGCCAGCAGCCAAGATTCCCGACAGGGGGCCTACGAGCAGTACTTC

size: few
D: TRBD2
J: TRBJ2-1
V: TRBV10-2
CDR3: CASSDSGAYNEQFF
DNA: TGCGCCAGCAGTGATAGCGGGGCCTACAATGAGCAGTTCTTC

size: -
D: -
J: TRBJ2-5
V: TRBV10-3
CDR3: CAIGSETQYF
DNA: TGTGCCATCGGATCGGAGACCCAGTACTTC

size: many
D: TRBD1
J: TRBJ1-6
V: TRBV30
CDR3: CAWSVGGGSPLHF
DNA: TGTGCCTGGAGTGTAGGGGGCGGTTCACCCCTCCACTTT

size: -
D: TRBD2
J: TRBJ2-1
V: TRBV5-6
CDR3: CASSPRPTSGGEQFF
DNA: TGTGCCAGCAGCCCGAGACCTACTAGCGGGGGTGAGCAGTTCTTC

size: few
D: -
J: TRBJ2-7
V: TRBV20-1
CDR3: CSARGNRDGQYF
DNA: TGCAGTGCTAGAGGGAACAGGGACGGGCAGTACTTC